The rows below give T cell receptor beta chains drawn from one sample of a study of radiotherapy plus CTLA-4 blockade in lung cancer. Clones were sequenced by immunoSEQ multiplex PCR, and TCRdb holds only the in-frame ones, with some missing. The data hold tens of thousands of clones, with 80% to 90% observed a single time. The material was peripheral blood, obtained from a patient treated with radiotherapy plus ipilimumab. The receptors derive from a human donor with non-small cell lung cancer who had stable disease on radiotherapy plus ipilimumab. Each CDR3 is given with its conserved first and last residue. Fields, in order: D gene, V gene, clone size, J gene, CDR3 DNA, CDR3 protein. The D gene is left open where the match is weak. Clone size is stated in some rows and not others, as once, few, many or a class when expanded.

-,TRBV28,-,TRBJ2-5,TGTGCCAGCAGTTGGAGAGGACCCGAGACCCAGTACTTC,CASSWRGPETQYF
TRBD1,TRBV25-1,once,TRBJ1-6,TGTGCCAGCAGTGAAGGTGACAGGGCGCTGGCTTCACCCCTCCACTTT,CASSEGDRALASPLHF
-,TRBV28,once,TRBJ2-3,TGTGCCAGCAATTTAGGGTACCTGGGCACAGATACGCAGTATTTT,CASNLGYLGTDTQYF
TRBD1,TRBV14,-,TRBJ2-5,TGTGCCAGCAGCCAAGGCGGGCAGGGGGCACAAGAGACCCAGTACTTC,CASSQGGQGAQETQYF
TRBD2,TRBV2,-,TRBJ2-1,TGTGCCAGCAGTGAGCGGGAGGGGTACAATGAGCAGTTCTTC,CASSEREGYNEQFF
TRBD1,TRBV28,-,TRBJ1-6,TGTGCCAGCAGTTTCGGACAGGCAAATTCACCCCTCCACTTT,CASSFGQANSPLHF
-,TRBV7-3,-,TRBJ2-7,TGTGCCAGCAGCCCCTGGACTCTCGAGCAGTACTTC,CASSPWTLEQYF
TRBD2,TRBV9,-,TRBJ2-5,TGTGCCAGCAGCGTAGACCCCCTAGCGGGGGTAGTGGAGACCCAGTACTTC,CASSVDPLAGVVETQYF
TRBD1,TRBV6-1,-,TRBJ1-4,TGTGCCAGCACAAAAGCCGGGACAGGGGGCGAAAAACTGTTTTTT,CASTKAGTGGEKLFF
TRBD2,TRBV27,-,TRBJ2-1,TGTGCCAGCAGGAATAGCGGGGGGACATACAATGAGCAGTTCTTC,CASRNSGGTYNEQFF
TRBD2,TRBV6-5,-,TRBJ2-3,TGTGCCAGCAGTTATCTGACTAGCGCAGATACGCAGTATTTT,CASSYLTSADTQYF
-,TRBV16,few,TRBJ2-7,TGTGCCAGCAGCCAATCAGGGCAGGAAGCCTACGAGCAGTACTTC,CASSQSGQEAYEQYF
-,TRBV7-9,few,TRBJ2-3,TGTGCCAGCAGCTTTGTTATGGGGTATCTCACAGATACGCAGTATTTT,CASSFVMGYLTDTQYF
-,TRBV21-1,few,TRBJ2-7,TGTGCCAGCAGCAAACTGAGCGGGTACGAGCAGTACTTC,CASSKLSGYEQYF
-,TRBV6-1,few,TRBJ2-1,TGTGCCAGCAGTGAAATCAGGGGCAATGAGCAGTTCTTC,CASSEIRGNEQFF
-,TRBV5-1,-,TRBJ2-3,TGCGCCAGCAGCCCCGATGTCACCGCAGATACGCAGTATTTT,CASSPDVTADTQYF
TRBD1,TRBV6-1,once,TRBJ2-7,TGTGCCTCCATACAGGGGCCTAGCTCCTACGAGCAGTACTTC,CASIQGPSSYEQYF
TRBD1,TRBV10-3,-,TRBJ2-7,TGTGCCATCAGTCCGCGACAGGGTCAAGCCGAGCAGTACTTC,CAISPRQGQAEQYF
TRBD1,TRBV9,-,TRBJ2-5,TGTGCCAGCAGCGTAGGTGGGACAGGTCTCGGCTGGACCCAGTACTTC,CASSVGGTGLGWTQYF
TRBD2,TRBV2,-,TRBJ2-1,TGTGCCAGCAGTGAATTTGGACTAGCGGGGGTAGATGAGCAGTTCTTC,CASSEFGLAGVDEQFF
-,TRBV28,-,TRBJ2-7,TGTGTCCAAACAGCCAGCACCCGCCAGCAGTCACCCTACGAGCAGTACTTC,CVQTASTRQQSPYEQYF
-,TRBV14,few,TRBJ2-1,TGTGCCAGCAGCCAAGTTTACGGAGCAGGCGAGCAGTTCTTC,CASSQVYGAGEQFF
-,TRBV14,-,TRBJ1-5,TGTGCCAGCAGCCCCCCGGCCCAGAGGGACAATCAGCCCCAGCATTTT,CASSPPAQRDNQPQHF
-,TRBV28,once,TRBJ1-2,TGTGCCAGCAGTTTAACGGGCAGACTCTATGGCTACACCTTC,CASSLTGRLYGYTF
TRBD1,TRBV9,-,TRBJ1-2,TGTGCCAGCAGCGTAGGCACAGGGGGAGGTTCTGGCTACACCTTC,CASSVGTGGGSGYTF